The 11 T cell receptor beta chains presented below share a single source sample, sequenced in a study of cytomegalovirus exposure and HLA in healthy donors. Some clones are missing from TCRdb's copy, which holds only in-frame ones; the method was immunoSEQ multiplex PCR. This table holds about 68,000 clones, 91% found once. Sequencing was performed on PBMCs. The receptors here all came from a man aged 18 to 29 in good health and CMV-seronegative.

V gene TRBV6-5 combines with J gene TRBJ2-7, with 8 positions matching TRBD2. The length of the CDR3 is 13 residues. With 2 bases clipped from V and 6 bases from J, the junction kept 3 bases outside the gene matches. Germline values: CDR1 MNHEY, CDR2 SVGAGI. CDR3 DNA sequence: TGTGCCAGCAGTTACGCCCGGGAGGGCGAGCAGTACTTC. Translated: CASSYAREGEQYF.

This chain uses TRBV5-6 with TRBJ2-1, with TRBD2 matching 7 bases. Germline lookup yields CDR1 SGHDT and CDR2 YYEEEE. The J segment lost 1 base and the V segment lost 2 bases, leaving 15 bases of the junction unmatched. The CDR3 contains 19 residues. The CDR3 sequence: CASSFEGLTLEGSYNEQFF. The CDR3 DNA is TGTGCCAGCAGCTTCGAGGGACTAACTCTTGAGGGATCCTACAATGAGCAGTTCTTC.

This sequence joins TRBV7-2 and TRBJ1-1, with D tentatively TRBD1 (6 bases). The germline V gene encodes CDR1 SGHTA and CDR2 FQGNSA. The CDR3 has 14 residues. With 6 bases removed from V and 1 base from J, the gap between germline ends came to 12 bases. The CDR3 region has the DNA TGTGCCAGCAGGAAAACAGGGTGGAACACTGAAGCTTTCTTT. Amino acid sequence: CASRKTGWNTEAFF.

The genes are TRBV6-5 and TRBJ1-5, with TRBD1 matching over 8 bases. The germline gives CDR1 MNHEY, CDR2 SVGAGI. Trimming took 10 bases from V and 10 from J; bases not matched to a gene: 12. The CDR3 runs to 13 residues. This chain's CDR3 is CATGTGVEAPQHF. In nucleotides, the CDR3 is TGTGCCACCGGGACAGGAGTTGAAGCCCCCCAGCATTTT.

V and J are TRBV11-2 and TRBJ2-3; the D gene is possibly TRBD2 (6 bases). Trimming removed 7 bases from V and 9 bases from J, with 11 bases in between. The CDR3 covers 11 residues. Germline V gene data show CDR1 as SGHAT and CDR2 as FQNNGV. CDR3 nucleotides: TGTGCCAGCACCGGGGGTGGAACGCAGTATTTT. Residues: CASTGGGTQYF.

CDR3 in amino acids: CAIRKGTEINQPQHF. In nucleotides, the CDR3 is TGTGCCATCAGGAAGGGGACAGAGATAAATCAGCCCCAGCATTTT. The rearrangement joins TRBV10-3 to TRBJ1-5, with 7 positions matching TRBD1. The CDR3 runs to 15 residues. CDR1 is ENHRY, CDR2 SYGVKD, per germline. After removal of 6 bases from V and 4 bases from J, the junction contained 9 bases not matched to a gene.

CDR3 in DNA: TGTGCCACCACCCTCTGGCAGGGCGCAGATAACAATGAGCAGTTCTTC. Translation: CATTLWQGADNNEQFF. The chain links TRBV15 to TRBJ2-1; the D gene is possibly TRBD1 (5 bases). The CDR3 contains 16 residues. Germline V CDR1 and CDR2: LNHNV, YYDKDF (reference sequence). V was shortened by 7 bases and J by 5 bases, with 21 bases between the two germline ends.

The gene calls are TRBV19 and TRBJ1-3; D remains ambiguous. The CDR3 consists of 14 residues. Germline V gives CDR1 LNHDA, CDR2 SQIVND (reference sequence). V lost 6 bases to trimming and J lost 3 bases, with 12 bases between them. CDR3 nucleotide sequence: TGTGCCAGTAGGCACCGGGGTCTTGGAAACACCATATATTTT. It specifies CASRHRGLGNTIYF. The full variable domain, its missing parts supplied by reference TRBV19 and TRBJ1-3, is DGGITQSPKYLFRKEGQNVTLSCEQNLNHDAMYWYRQDPGQGLRLIYYSQIVNDFQKGDIAEGYSVSREKKESFPLTVTSAQKNPTAFYLCASRHRGLGNTIYFGEGSWLTVV.

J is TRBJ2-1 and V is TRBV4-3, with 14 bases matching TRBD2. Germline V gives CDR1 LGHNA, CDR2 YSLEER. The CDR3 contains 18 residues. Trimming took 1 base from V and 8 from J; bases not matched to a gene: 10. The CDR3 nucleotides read TGCGCCAGCAGCCAAGTCGCGTTCGGGACTAGCGGGAGTGATGAGCAGTTCTTC. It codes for CASSQVAFGTSGSDEQFF.

CDR3 in DNA: TGTGCCAGCAGCTTATGGGGGGGAGGGGAGACCCAGTACTTC. Translation: CASSLWGGGETQYF. This sequence joins TRBV7-2 and TRBJ2-5; TRBD2 agrees at 7 bases. The length of the CDR3 is 14 residues. CDR1 is SGHTA and CDR2 is FQGNSA in the germline V gene. Trimming at V came to 2 bases and at J to 5 bases, leaving 5 bases not matched to a gene.

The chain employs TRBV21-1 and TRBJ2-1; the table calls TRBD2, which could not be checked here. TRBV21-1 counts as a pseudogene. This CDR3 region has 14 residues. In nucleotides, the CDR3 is TGTGCCAGCAGCAAAGGAGCGTCGCACAATGAGCAGTTCTTC. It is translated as CASSKGASHNEQFF.